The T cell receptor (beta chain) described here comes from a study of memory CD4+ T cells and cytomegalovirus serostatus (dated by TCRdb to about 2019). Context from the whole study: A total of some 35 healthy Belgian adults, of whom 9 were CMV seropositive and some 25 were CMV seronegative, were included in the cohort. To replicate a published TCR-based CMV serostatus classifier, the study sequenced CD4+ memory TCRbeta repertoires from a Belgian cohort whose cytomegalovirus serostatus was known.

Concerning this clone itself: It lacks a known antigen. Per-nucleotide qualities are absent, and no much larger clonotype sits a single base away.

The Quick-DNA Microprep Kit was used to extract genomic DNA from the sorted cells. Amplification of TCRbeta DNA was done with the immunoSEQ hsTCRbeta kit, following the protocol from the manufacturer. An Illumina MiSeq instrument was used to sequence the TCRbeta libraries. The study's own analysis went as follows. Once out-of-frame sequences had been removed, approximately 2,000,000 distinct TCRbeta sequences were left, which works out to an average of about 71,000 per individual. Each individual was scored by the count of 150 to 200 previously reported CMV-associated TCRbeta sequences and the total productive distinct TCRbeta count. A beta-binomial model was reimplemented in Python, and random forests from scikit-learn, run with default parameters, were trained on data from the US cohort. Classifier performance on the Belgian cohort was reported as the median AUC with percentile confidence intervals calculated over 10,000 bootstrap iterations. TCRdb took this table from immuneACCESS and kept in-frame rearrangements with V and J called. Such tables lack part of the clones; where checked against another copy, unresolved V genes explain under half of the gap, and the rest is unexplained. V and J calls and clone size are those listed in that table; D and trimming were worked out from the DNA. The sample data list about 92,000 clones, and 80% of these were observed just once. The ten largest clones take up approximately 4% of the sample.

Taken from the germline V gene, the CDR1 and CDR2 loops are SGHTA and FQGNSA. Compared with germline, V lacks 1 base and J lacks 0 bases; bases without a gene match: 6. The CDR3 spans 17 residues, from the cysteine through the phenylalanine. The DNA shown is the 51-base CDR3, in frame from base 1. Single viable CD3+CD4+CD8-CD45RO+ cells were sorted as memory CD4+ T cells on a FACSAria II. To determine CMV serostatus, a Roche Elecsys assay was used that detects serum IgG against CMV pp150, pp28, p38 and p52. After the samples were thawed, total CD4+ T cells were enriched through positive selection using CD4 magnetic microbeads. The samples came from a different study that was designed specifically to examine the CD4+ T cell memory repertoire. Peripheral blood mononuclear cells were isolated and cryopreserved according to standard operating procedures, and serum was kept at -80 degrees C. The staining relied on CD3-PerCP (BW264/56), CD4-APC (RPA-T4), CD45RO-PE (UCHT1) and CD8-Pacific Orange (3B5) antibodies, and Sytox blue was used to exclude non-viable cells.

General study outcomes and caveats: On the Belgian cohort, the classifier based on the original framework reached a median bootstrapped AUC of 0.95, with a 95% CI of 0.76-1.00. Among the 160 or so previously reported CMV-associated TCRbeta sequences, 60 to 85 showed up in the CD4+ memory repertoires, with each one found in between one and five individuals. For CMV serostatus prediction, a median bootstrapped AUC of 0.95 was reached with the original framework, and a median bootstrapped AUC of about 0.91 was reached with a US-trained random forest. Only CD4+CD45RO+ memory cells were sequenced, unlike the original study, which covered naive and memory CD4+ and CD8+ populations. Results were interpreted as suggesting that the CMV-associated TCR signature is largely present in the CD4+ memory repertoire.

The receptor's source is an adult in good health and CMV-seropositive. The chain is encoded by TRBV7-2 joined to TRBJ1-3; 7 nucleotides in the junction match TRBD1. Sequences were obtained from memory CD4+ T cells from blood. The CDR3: CASSLVGGSFSGNTIYF. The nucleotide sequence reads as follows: TGTGCCAGCAGCTTAGTAGGGGGCTCCTTCTCTGGAAACACCATATATTTT.